The rows below give T cell receptor beta chains drawn from one sample of a study of blood T cell repertoires in COVID-19. TCRdb keeps only in-frame clones here, not all; method: immunoSEQ multiplex PCR. The sample consists of 250,000 to 350,000 clones, roughly 80% of them appearing once. The material sequenced was peripheral blood. These receptors all stem from a woman in her 50s with active or convalescent COVID-19. Both conserved end residues are part of each CDR3. The order of the fields is J gene, V gene, clone size, D gene, CDR3 DNA, CDR3 protein. The D gene is left open where the match is weak. Not all rows give a size; the values are once, few, many and, for expanded clones, a class.

TRBJ2-7 | TRBV25-1 | . | . | TGTGCCAGCAGTGGGTTGGCGGCGGATTCCTACGAGCAGTACTTC | CASSGLAADSYEQYF
TRBJ2-7 | TRBV6-6 | . | TRBD2 | TGTGCCAGCAGTTGGACTAGCGGCCCCGTTGGGGGCGAGCAGTACTTC | CASSWTSGPVGGEQYF
TRBJ1-1 | TRBV2 | . | . | TGTGCCAGCAGTGAAACTCACAGTAACACTGAAGCTTTCTTT | CASSETHSNTEAFF
TRBJ1-3 | TRBV19 | . | TRBD1 | TGTGCCAGTAGCCTCACAGGGGTAGGAAACACCATATATTTT | CASSLTGVGNTIYF
TRBJ2-5 | TRBV7-2 | . | TRBD2 | TGTGCCAGCAGAAGACTAGCGGGAGGCTCGTACCAGCAGACCCAGTACTTC | CASRRLAGGSYQQTQYF
TRBJ2-4 | TRBV3-1/TRBV3-2 | . | TRBD1 | TGTGCCAGCAGCCAGGGACAGGGGGGCTTCAAAAACATTCAGTACTTC | CASSQGQGGFKNIQYF
TRBJ2-5 | TRBV24-1 | . | TRBD2 | TGTGCCACCAGTGATTTCAGGCTAGCGGGCCAAGAGACCCAGTACTTC | CATSDFRLAGQETQYF
TRBJ1-6 | TRBV7-9 | . | . | TGTGCCAGCAGCTTCGCACACAGGAGCTCCTATAATTCACCCCTCCACTTT | CASSFAHRSSYNSPLHF
TRBJ2-2 | TRBV5-1 | . | . | TGCGCCAGCAGCCTCCAGTACACCGGGGAGCTGTTTTTT | CASSLQYTGELFF
TRBJ1-3 | TRBV28 | . | . | TGTGCCAGCAGGGCCAGAATGCACTCTGGAAACACCATATATTTT | CASRARMHSGNTIYF
TRBJ1-3 | TRBV9 | . | . | TGTGCCAGCAGCGTAGAGGGGGAAACTGGAAACACCATATATTTT | CASSVEGETGNTIYF
TRBJ1-5 | TRBV5-4 | . | TRBD1 | TGTGCCAGCAGCTTGGGAGGGGGCCAGCCCCAGCATTTT | CASSLGGGQPQHF
TRBJ2-2 | TRBV6-5 | . | TRBD2 | TGTGCCGGAGGGACTAGCGGGAGAGTAACCGGGGAGCTGTTTTTT | CAGGTSGRVTGELFF
TRBJ2-2 | TRBV6-6 | . | . | TGTGCCAGCAGTTACCGGGACTGGAACACCGGGGAGCTGTTTTTT | CASSYRDWNTGELFF
TRBJ2-7 | TRBV7-2 | once | . | TGTGCCAGCAGCTTAGATGGCGGGCCCCGCATCGAGCAGTACTTC | CASSLDGGPRIEQYF
TRBJ1-1 | TRBV28 | . | . | TGTGCCAGCAGTTTGGGGACGGGGGTCCCTTTCTTT | CASSLGTGVPFF
TRBJ2-4 | TRBV4-2 | . | TRBD2 | TGTGCCAGCAGCCAAGAGCGGTCGACTAGCGGAAACATTCAGTACTTC | CASSQERSTSGNIQYF
TRBJ2-5 | TRBV30 | . | . | TGTGCCTGGAGTCCCCAGGGTGGGACCCAGTACTTC | CAWSPQGGTQYF
TRBJ2-1 | TRBV7-8 | . | TRBD2 | TGTGCCAGCAGCTACTATAGACTAGCGGGAGGCCACAATGAGCAGTTCTTC | CASSYYRLAGGHNEQFF
TRBJ1-1 | TRBV30 | . | . | TGTGCCTGGAGCTACAGGGTCGGGACTGAAGCTTTCTTT | CAWSYRVGTEAFF
TRBJ1-4 | TRBV29-1 | few | TRBD1 | TGCAGCGTTGAAGGGGTTGGGCAGGGGGCTGAAAAACTGTTTTTT | CSVEGVGQGAEKLFF
TRBJ1-1 | TRBV5-1 | once | . | TGCGCCAGCAGCTGGGGCATCCGGAGGGACACTGAAGCTTTCTTT | CASSWGIRRDTEAFF
TRBJ2-1 | TRBV13 | . | TRBD2 | TGTGCCAGCAGCACACTAGCGGAGAATGAGCAGTTCTTC | CASSTLAENEQFF
TRBJ2-1 | TRBV5-1 | . | . | TGCGCCAGCAGCTTACAGGACTCCTACAATGAGCAGTTCTTC | CASSLQDSYNEQFF
TRBJ2-1 | TRBV6-5 | . | . | TGTGCCACCCCTCCCGGGCAGGGGGGAAACAATGAGCAGTTCTTC | CATPPGQGGNNEQFF
TRBJ1-5 | TRBV7-8 | . | TRBD1 | TGTGCCAGCACCCTGAGCCGGGACAGGGGGCGAAGCAATCAGCCCCAGCATTTT | CASTLSRDRGRSNQPQHF
TRBJ2-3 | TRBV18 | . | TRBD2 | TGTGCCAGCTCACCCCCCGCCGGGAGGGCCGATACGCAGTATTTT | CASSPPAGRADTQYF
TRBJ2-5 | TRBV2 | . | TRBD1 | TGTGCCAGCAGGTCGCCCGGACAGGGGGCTAAGACCCAGTACTTC | CASRSPGQGAKTQYF
TRBJ2-3 | TRBV9 | . | TRBD2 | TGTGCCAGCAGCGTAGTTGGTGGAGCGGGAGGTGTTTCAGATACGCAGTATTTT | CASSVVGGAGGVSDTQYF
TRBJ2-5 | TRBV9 | . | TRBD2 | TGTGCCAGCAGCGTAGCGGCCGGGACTACCCAAGAGACCCAGTACTTC | CASSVAAGTTQETQYF
TRBJ2-1 | TRBV7-7 | once | TRBD2 | TGTGCTAGCAGCTTAGGGACTGCGGGAGGGCACAATGAGCAGTTCTTC | CASSLGTAGGHNEQFF
TRBJ1-1 | TRBV7-9 | . | TRBD1 | TGTGCCAGCAGCCCCAGGGGGACTGAAGCTTTCTTT | CASSPRGTEAFF
TRBJ2-2 | TRBV3-1/TRBV3-2 | . | TRBD1 | TGTGCCAGCAGCCCAGGGGGCGGGGGGGAGCTGTTTTTT | CASSPGGGGELFF
TRBJ2-1 | TRBV27 | . | . | TGTGCCAGCAGTCGGACTCACTACAATGAGCAGTTCTTC | CASSRTHYNEQFF
TRBJ1-1 | TRBV5-4 | few | TRBD1 | TGTGCCAGCAGCTCAGGGGGCACTGAAGCTTTCTTT | CASSSGGTEAFF
TRBJ2-1 | TRBV4-1 | . | TRBD2 | TGCGCCAGCAGCCAAGGTCTGAAACTAGCGGGAGGGCGGTTCTACAATGAGCAGTTCTTC | CASSQGLKLAGGRFYNEQFF
TRBJ2-3 | TRBV9 | . | TRBD1 | TGTGCCAGCAGCGAGGGACAGGGGGGCACAGATACGCAGTATTTT | CASSEGQGGTDTQYF
TRBJ2-1 | TRBV7-2 | . | TRBD2 | TGTGCCAGCAGCTTAAAGGCTAGCGGGAGTAATGAGCAGTTCTTC | CASSLKASGSNEQFF
TRBJ2-1 | TRBV19 | . | . | TGTGCCAGTAGTATTCAGGGGGGCGGGACAGTATACAATGAGCAGTTCTTC | CASSIQGGGTVYNEQFF
TRBJ1-2 | TRBV7-6 | . | TRBD1 | TGTGCCAGCAGCTTAGACCTACCGGGACAGGGGGCTAAAGGCTACACCTTC | CASSLDLPGQGAKGYTF
TRBJ2-1 | TRBV10-3 | . | TRBD2 | TGTGCCATCAGTGAGGTGGGACTAGCTGACGGTGAGCAGTTCTTC | CAISEVGLADGEQFF
TRBJ2-7 | TRBV7-9 | . | TRBD2 | TGTGCCAGCAGCGCCCCCGCAGCGGGAGTTCGGGAGCAGTACTTC | CASSAPAAGVREQYF
TRBJ1-1 | TRBV14 | . | . | TGTGCCAGCAGCCAAGAATTCATTGCGAGTACTGAAGCTTTCTTT | CASSQEFIASTEAFF
TRBJ1-1 | TRBV19 | . | . | TGTGCCAGTAGTATCCCAGGGGTGAACACTGAAGCTTTCTTT | CASSIPGVNTEAFF
TRBJ2-2 | TRBV6-2/TRBV6-3 | few | . | TGTGCCAGCAGTTTTCTGGGAGAGGGCGGGGAGCTGTTTTTT | CASSFLGEGGELFF
TRBJ2-1 | TRBV11-2 | . | . | TGTGCCAGCAGCTTGGCGGGCGGTGAGCAGTTCTTC | CASSLAGGEQFF
TRBJ1-6 | TRBV30 | . | TRBD1 | TGTGCCGGAACGGAACAGGGGAATTCACCCCTCCACTTT | CAGTEQGNSPLHF
TRBJ2-2 | TRBV15 | . | . | TGTGCCACCAGCAGACTGTCCCGGGCCGGGGAGCTGTTTTTT | CATSRLSRAGELFF
TRBJ1-4 | TRBV18 | . | TRBD1 | TGTGCCAGCTCACCACCGACAGGGACTAGGGAAAAACTGTTTTTT | CASSPPTGTREKLFF
TRBJ1-2 | TRBV6-5 | once | TRBD1 | TGTGCCAGCAAGGGGGCCTCAGACTATGGCTACACCTTC | CASKGASDYGYTF
TRBJ2-1 | TRBV9 | . | . | TGTGCCAGCAGCGTAGGCGGCGGGCCCTACAATGAGCAGTTCTTC | CASSVGGGPYNEQFF
TRBJ2-4 | TRBV19 | . | TRBD1 | TGTGCCAGTAGTCGAGGACAGGGTGGGTTCCATTTAGCCAAAAACATTCAGTACTTC | CASSRGQGGFHLAKNIQYF
TRBJ1-5 | TRBV28 | . | TRBD1 | TGTGCCAGCAGTTTATACAGGGGTTCTCGAAATCAGCCCCAGCATTTT | CASSLYRGSRNQPQHF
TRBJ1-6 | TRBV12-3/TRBV12-4 | . | . | TGTGCCAGCAGTGTCCACAGGGACTCACCCCTCCACTTT | CASSVHRDSPLHF
TRBJ2-1 | TRBV4-2 | once | TRBD2 | TGTGCCAGCAGCCCGACAACTAGCGGGACCCTCGTGTCGGAGCAGTTCTTC | CASSPTTSGTLVSEQFF
TRBJ2-7 | TRBV3-1/TRBV3-2 | once | TRBD2 | TGTGCCAGCAGCCGGCAGGGCGGGAGAAACGAGCAGTACTTC | CASSRQGGRNEQYF